These T cell receptor beta chains were read from a single sample in a study of blood T cell repertoires in COVID-19. Sequenced by immunoSEQ multiplex PCR; TCRdb stores in-frame clones only, minus some. The table lists about 74,000 clones, roughly 90% of them singletons. Sequenced material: peripheral blood. These receptors were obtained from a man between 65 and 85 years old with active or convalescent COVID-19. Each CDR3 is given with its conserved first and last residue. The order of the fields is V gene, J gene, D gene, clone size, CDR3 protein, CDR3 DNA. The D gene is left open where the match is weak. Not all rows give a size; the values are once, few, many and, for expanded clones, a class.

v_call: TRBV12-5; j_call: TRBJ1-1; d_call: .; clone_size: .; cdr3_aa: CASGWRLANTEAFF; cdr3_nt: TGTGCTAGTGGTTGGCGATTAGCGAACACTGAAGCTTTCTTT
v_call: TRBV5-1; j_call: TRBJ1-1; d_call: TRBD1; clone_size: .; cdr3_aa: CASSIGTGVYSVTEAFF; cdr3_nt: TGCGCCAGCAGCATAGGGACAGGGGTATATAGCGTGACTGAAGCTTTCTTT
v_call: TRBV7-8; j_call: TRBJ1-1; d_call: TRBD1; clone_size: .; cdr3_aa: CASRRTGYTEAFF; cdr3_nt: TGTGCCAGCAGAAGGACAGGCTACACTGAAGCTTTCTTT
v_call: TRBV19; j_call: TRBJ2-3; d_call: TRBD2; clone_size: .; cdr3_aa: CASSISGRETDTQYF; cdr3_nt: TGTGCCAGTAGTATAAGCGGGAGGGAGACAGATACGCAGTATTTT
v_call: TRBV4-1; j_call: TRBJ1-2; d_call: .; clone_size: few; cdr3_aa: CASSQDQGGANYGYTF; cdr3_nt: TGCGCCAGCAGCCAAGATCAGGGAGGGGCTAACTATGGCTACACCTTC
v_call: TRBV11-2; j_call: TRBJ1-1; d_call: TRBD1; clone_size: once; cdr3_aa: CASSFNGQGGTEAFF; cdr3_nt: TGTGCCAGCAGCTTTAACGGTCAGGGGGGCACTGAAGCTTTCTTT
v_call: TRBV12-3/TRBV12-4; j_call: TRBJ1-5; d_call: TRBD1; clone_size: .; cdr3_aa: CASSTGGNQPQHF; cdr3_nt: TGTGCCAGCAGTACAGGGGGCAATCAGCCCCAGCATTTT
v_call: TRBV19; j_call: TRBJ1-6; d_call: TRBD1; clone_size: .; cdr3_aa: CASSPSGTAYNSPLHF; cdr3_nt: TGTGCCAGTAGTCCTTCCGGGACAGCCTATAATTCACCCCTCCACTTT
v_call: TRBV6-6; j_call: TRBJ2-1; d_call: .; clone_size: .; cdr3_aa: CASSYPGLDNEQFF; cdr3_nt: TGTGCCAGCAGTTACCCTGGACTCGACAATGAGCAGTTCTTC
v_call: TRBV23-1; j_call: TRBJ1-5; d_call: .; clone_size: .; cdr3_aa: CASSQSLGSGTWSNQPQHF; cdr3_nt: TGCGCCAGCAGTCAATCTCTGGGCTCAGGGACATGGAGCAATCAGCCCCAGCATTTT
v_call: TRBV6-1; j_call: TRBJ1-1; d_call: .; clone_size: .; cdr3_aa: CASSEWANTEAFF; cdr3_nt: TGTGCCAGCAGTGAATGGGCGAACACTGAAGCTTTCTTT
v_call: TRBV5-1; j_call: TRBJ1-2; d_call: .; clone_size: .; cdr3_aa: CARSREGGPDYGYTF; cdr3_nt: TGCGCCCGCAGCCGGGAGGGGGGGCCCGACTATGGCTACACCTTC
v_call: TRBV11-3; j_call: TRBJ2-3; d_call: TRBD2; clone_size: .; cdr3_aa: CASSLGGAGETDTQYF; cdr3_nt: TGTGCCAGCAGCTTAGGGGGTGCGGGAGAAACAGATACGCAGTATTTT
v_call: TRBV4-1; j_call: TRBJ2-7; d_call: TRBD1; clone_size: once; cdr3_aa: CASSQTGTAYEQYF; cdr3_nt: TGCGCCAGCAGCCAAACCGGGACAGCCTACGAGCAGTACTTC
v_call: TRBV18; j_call: TRBJ1-1; d_call: TRBD1; clone_size: once; cdr3_aa: CASSPRQGVTEAFF; cdr3_nt: TGTGCCAGCTCACCACGACAGGGCGTCACTGAAGCTTTCTTT
v_call: TRBV27; j_call: TRBJ1-6; d_call: .; clone_size: .; cdr3_aa: CASSFRHSPLHF; cdr3_nt: TGTGCCAGCAGTTTCCGTCATTCACCCCTCCACTTT
v_call: TRBV5-1; j_call: TRBJ2-7; d_call: TRBD1; clone_size: once; cdr3_aa: CASSGGQGNEQYF; cdr3_nt: TGCGCCAGCAGCGGGGGACAGGGGAACGAGCAGTACTTC
v_call: TRBV30; j_call: TRBJ1-6; d_call: .; clone_size: .; cdr3_aa: CAWSQGPYYNSPLHF; cdr3_nt: TGTGCCTGGAGCCAGGGCCCATATTACAATTCACCCCTCCACTTT
v_call: TRBV6-5; j_call: TRBJ1-5; d_call: .; clone_size: .; cdr3_aa: CASKQPPNQPQHF; cdr3_nt: TGTGCCAGCAAGCAACCTCCAAATCAGCCCCAGCATTTT
v_call: TRBV7-9; j_call: TRBJ1-4; d_call: TRBD1; clone_size: .; cdr3_aa: CASSLAETGGGEKLFF; cdr3_nt: TGTGCCAGCAGCTTAGCGGAAACAGGGGGAGGTGAAAAACTGTTTTTT
v_call: TRBV19; j_call: TRBJ2-6; d_call: TRBD2; clone_size: .; cdr3_aa: CASSVSGAGANVLTF; cdr3_nt: TGTGCCAGTAGTGTTAGCGGGGCTGGGGCCAACGTCCTGACTTTC
v_call: TRBV5-1; j_call: TRBJ2-3; d_call: TRBD1; clone_size: .; cdr3_aa: CASSLRPQGDGTDTQYF; cdr3_nt: TGCGCCAGCAGCTTGCGACCCCAGGGGGACGGCACAGATACGCAGTATTTT
v_call: TRBV7-6; j_call: TRBJ2-3; d_call: TRBD2; clone_size: .; cdr3_aa: CASSLAGGDTDTQYF; cdr3_nt: TGTGCCAGCAGCTTAGCGGGGGGGGACACAGATACGCAGTATTTT
v_call: TRBV19; j_call: TRBJ2-1; d_call: .; clone_size: .; cdr3_aa: CASSVLKPSEQFF; cdr3_nt: TGTGCCAGTAGTGTCCTTAAGCCCTCCGAGCAGTTCTTC
v_call: TRBV5-6; j_call: TRBJ1-2; d_call: .; clone_size: .; cdr3_aa: CASSWTARDFSTYTF; cdr3_nt: TGTGCCAGCAGCTGGACGGCCAGGGACTTCTCTACCTACACCTTC
v_call: TRBV9; j_call: TRBJ2-1; d_call: .; clone_size: .; cdr3_aa: CASSPPDGRTVYNEQFF; cdr3_nt: TGTGCCAGCAGTCCCCCCGATGGAAGGACAGTGTACAATGAGCAGTTCTTC
v_call: TRBV9; j_call: TRBJ1-6; d_call: .; clone_size: .; cdr3_aa: CASSVATAGAFNSPLHF; cdr3_nt: TGTGCCAGCAGCGTAGCTACGGCAGGGGCCTTTAATTCACCCCTCCACTTT
v_call: TRBV5-1; j_call: TRBJ2-3; d_call: TRBD2; clone_size: once; cdr3_aa: CASRTSGGSDTQYF; cdr3_nt: TGCGCCAGTAGAACTAGCGGGGGGTCAGATACGCAGTATTTT
v_call: TRBV2; j_call: TRBJ1-2; d_call: .; clone_size: .; cdr3_aa: CASSIRQEGGYTF; cdr3_nt: TGTGCCAGCAGTATTCGACAGGAAGGGGGCTACACCTTC
v_call: TRBV25-1; j_call: TRBJ1-5; d_call: .; clone_size: .; cdr3_aa: CASSVGSANQPQHF; cdr3_nt: TGTGCCAGCAGTGTGGGCAGTGCCAATCAGCCCCAGCATTTT
v_call: TRBV9; j_call: TRBJ2-1; d_call: TRBD2; clone_size: .; cdr3_aa: CASSVGSGRVDEQFF; cdr3_nt: TGTGCCAGCAGCGTAGGTAGCGGGAGGGTCGATGAGCAGTTCTTC
v_call: TRBV3-1/TRBV3-2; j_call: TRBJ2-5; d_call: TRBD2; clone_size: .; cdr3_aa: CASTQGGRAGETQYF; cdr3_nt: TGTGCCAGCACCCAAGGAGGGAGGGCCGGGGAGACCCAGTACTTC
v_call: TRBV6-5; j_call: TRBJ2-7; d_call: TRBD2; clone_size: .; cdr3_aa: CASSRLAGGREQYF; cdr3_nt: TGTGCCAGCAGTAGACTAGCGGGAGGGCGCGAGCAGTACTTC
v_call: TRBV2; j_call: TRBJ2-1; d_call: TRBD2; clone_size: .; cdr3_aa: CASSEAPTSGGLSYNEQFF; cdr3_nt: TGTGCCAGCAGTGAAGCGCCAACTAGCGGGGGACTATCCTACAATGAGCAGTTCTTC
v_call: TRBV28; j_call: TRBJ1-2; d_call: .; clone_size: .; cdr3_aa: CAAYGAPTNYGYTF; cdr3_nt: TGTGCCGCCTACGGTGCACCGACTAACTATGGCTACACCTTC
v_call: TRBV6-2/TRBV6-3; j_call: TRBJ2-1; d_call: TRBD2; clone_size: .; cdr3_aa: CASSRGTSGPNNEQFF; cdr3_nt: TGTGCCAGCAGTCGCGGGACTAGCGGCCCGAACAATGAGCAGTTCTTC
v_call: TRBV6-6; j_call: TRBJ1-1; d_call: TRBD1; clone_size: .; cdr3_aa: CASSYGTGPGTEAFF; cdr3_nt: TGTGCCAGCAGTTACGGGACAGGGCCGGGCACTGAAGCTTTCTTT
v_call: TRBV6-5; j_call: TRBJ1-2; d_call: .; clone_size: .; cdr3_aa: CASSLRQLYGYTF; cdr3_nt: TGTGCCAGCAGTCTTCGACAGCTATATGGCTACACCTTC
v_call: TRBV24-1; j_call: TRBJ2-3; d_call: .; clone_size: few; cdr3_aa: CATSDSTGDTQYF; cdr3_nt: TGTGCCACCAGTGACTCTACAGGGGATACGCAGTATTTT
v_call: TRBV30; j_call: TRBJ1-1; d_call: .; clone_size: .; cdr3_aa: CAWIEGGGGEQNTEAFF; cdr3_nt: TGTGCCTGGATAGAAGGGGGGGGAGGGGAACAGAACACTGAAGCTTTCTTT
v_call: TRBV6-4; j_call: TRBJ1-4; d_call: .; clone_size: .; cdr3_aa: CASSLRGGSNEKLFF; cdr3_nt: TGTGCCAGCAGTCTCAGGGGAGGGAGTAATGAAAAACTGTTTTTT
v_call: TRBV20-1; j_call: TRBJ1-6; d_call: .; clone_size: .; cdr3_aa: CSASRGGTYNSPLHF; cdr3_nt: TGCAGTGCTAGTAGGGGCGGCACCTATAATTCACCCCTCCACTTT
v_call: TRBV5-1; j_call: TRBJ2-3; d_call: TRBD2; clone_size: .; cdr3_aa: CASSPRTSGRDTDTQYF; cdr3_nt: TGCGCCAGCAGCCCCCGGACTAGCGGGAGGGACACAGATACGCAGTATTTT
v_call: TRBV11-2; j_call: TRBJ2-7; d_call: .; clone_size: .; cdr3_aa: CASSPSGVIYEQYF; cdr3_nt: TGTGCCAGCAGCCCCTCGGGAGTTATCTACGAGCAGTACTTC
v_call: TRBV6-6; j_call: TRBJ1-2; d_call: TRBD1; clone_size: .; cdr3_aa: CASSAGTGYGYTF; cdr3_nt: TGTGCCAGCAGTGCCGGGACAGGCTATGGCTACACCTTC
v_call: TRBV3-1/TRBV3-2; j_call: TRBJ1-2; d_call: .; clone_size: .; cdr3_aa: CASSQDSQGFYGYTF; cdr3_nt: TGTGCCAGCAGCCAAGACAGTCAGGGCTTCTATGGCTACACCTTC
v_call: TRBV28; j_call: TRBJ2-6; d_call: TRBD1; clone_size: .; cdr3_aa: CASSPGGFGANVLTF; cdr3_nt: TGTGCCAGCAGCCCAGGGGGCTTTGGGGCCAACGTCCTGACTTTC
v_call: TRBV6-2/TRBV6-3; j_call: TRBJ2-4; d_call: .; clone_size: .; cdr3_aa: CASSADNLAKNIQYF; cdr3_nt: TGTGCCAGCAGTGCGGATAATCTAGCCAAAAACATTCAGTACTTC
v_call: TRBV5-6; j_call: TRBJ1-4; d_call: TRBD1; clone_size: .; cdr3_aa: CASSAGQGWGEKLFF; cdr3_nt: TGTGCCAGCAGCGCCGGACAGGGTTGGGGAGAAAAACTGTTTTTT
v_call: TRBV28; j_call: TRBJ1-3; d_call: TRBD1; clone_size: .; cdr3_aa: CASSPHETGRNTIYF; cdr3_nt: TGTGCCAGCAGCCCGCATGAGACAGGGCGAAACACCATATATTTT
v_call: TRBV2; j_call: TRBJ1-4; d_call: .; clone_size: .; cdr3_aa: CAVEGGSTNEKLFF; cdr3_nt: TGTGCCGTCGAGGGAGGATCAACTAATGAAAAACTGTTTTTT
v_call: TRBV28; j_call: TRBJ2-5; d_call: TRBD2; clone_size: .; cdr3_aa: CASSFQRGGFSQETQYF; cdr3_nt: TGTGCCAGCAGTTTCCAGCGGGGGGGATTCTCTCAAGAGACCCAGTACTTC
v_call: TRBV4-2; j_call: TRBJ1-4; d_call: .; clone_size: .; cdr3_aa: CASSQGAGATNEKLFF; cdr3_nt: TGTGCCAGCAGCCAAGGAGCCGGAGCAACTAATGAAAAACTGTTTTTT
v_call: TRBV5-1; j_call: TRBJ1-1; d_call: .; clone_size: many; cdr3_aa: CASSPDTLNTEAFF; cdr3_nt: TGCGCCAGCAGCCCGGACACCTTGAACACTGAAGCTTTCTTT
v_call: TRBV6-5; j_call: TRBJ1-2; d_call: .; clone_size: .; cdr3_aa: CASSYEGLGGYTF; cdr3_nt: TGTGCCAGCAGTTACGAGGGACTTGGTGGCTACACCTTC